Included here is one TCR beta chain sequence, with context. Its antigen remains unidentified. This sample was taken from a study of T cell responses to AZD1222 COVID-19 vaccine. Study-wide findings and caveats: Just a handful of AZD1222 recipients were seropositive at baseline.

CDR1 is KGHSH and CDR2 is LQKENI in the germline V gene. V was shortened by 4 bases and J by 2 bases, with 6 bases between the two germline ends. The CDR3 contains 14 residues. Libraries were prepared by immunoSEQ multiplex PCR; TCRdb keeps only in-frame clonotypes and omits some of them. The repertoire consists of around 100,000 clones, with 87% occurring once and the leading ten covering around 3.8%. This TCR came from an adult in good health. The rearrangement uses TRBV18 and TRBJ2-6; D not resolved. This specimen was peripheral blood, taken on day 0 of MenACWY control vaccination. Here the CDR3 reads CASSRGTGANVLTF. CDR3 sequence (DNA): TGTGCCAGCTCACGGGGAACTGGGGCCAACGTCCTGACTTTC.